These 16 T cell receptor beta chains came from one sample sequenced in a study of blood T cell repertoires in COVID-19. The data were produced by immunoSEQ multiplex PCR, yet TCRdb's version contains in-frame clones alone and is incomplete. The sample yields 110,000 to 150,000 clones, roughly 80% seen once. Sequencing was carried out using PBMCs or T cells enriched from blood (not recorded which). All receptors derive from a woman aged 40 to 50 who had recovered from COVID-19.

This clone occurred once. The genes are TRBV7-9 and TRBJ2-2; unclear D gene. Germline lookup yields CDR1 SEHNR and CDR2 FQNEAQ (reference sequence). The CDR3 loop spans 12 amino acids. Trimming removed 5 bases at V and 8 bases at J, with 9 bases between. CDR3 protein: CASSAPRGELFF. CDR3 DNA: TGTGCCAGCAGCGCACCGAGAGGGGAGCTGTTTTTT.

In this sample, this clone turned up once. The chain recombines TRBV5-1 with TRBJ2-7, with a possible D match to TRBD1 (6 bases). CDR3 length: 14 residues. CDR1 SGHRS and CDR2 YFSETQ come from the germline V gene. Trimming removed 4 bases at V and 7 bases at J, with 18 bases between. The CDR3 loop is CASSLGTSLEEQYF. For the CDR3, the DNA is TGCGCCAGCAGCCTCGGGACAAGTCTAGAGGAGCAGTACTTC.

The genes are TRBV3-1 (or the pseudogene TRBV3-2) and TRBJ2-7, with 7 bases fitting TRBD2. Germline CDR1 reads LGHDT; CDR2 reads YNNKEL (reference sequence). The CDR3 has 16 amino acids. The V segment lost 1 base and the J segment 2 bases; nucleotides outside the gene matches: 8. The CDR3 nucleotides read TGTGCCAGCAGCCAAGCTCCGGGACTAACGACCTACGAGCAGTACTTC. Translation: CASSQAPGLTTYEQYF.

This sequence joins TRBV7-9 and TRBJ2-7; D not certain. This CDR3 has 18 amino acids. V was shortened by 1 base and J by 0 bases, with 19 bases between the two germline ends. Germline assignment: CDR1 SEHNR and CDR2 FQNEAQ (reference sequence). The CDR3, as DNA: TGTGCCAGCAGCTTAGAAGAGTCGTACAGTCGATTCTCCTACGAGCAGTACTTC. It translates to CASSLEESYSRFSYEQYF.

This chain connects TRBV7-3 to TRBJ1-1; no clear D. The CDR3 totals 11 residues. V lost 4 bases to trimming and J lost 8 bases, with 8 bases between them. The germline gives CDR1 SGHTA, CDR2 FQGTGA. This chain's CDR3 is CASSSNSEAFF. The DNA of the CDR3 is TGTGCCAGCAGCTCCAACTCGGAAGCTTTCTTT.

The chain links TRBV6-2 or TRBV6-3 to TRBJ2-1; TRBD2 agrees at 9 bases. The trim removed 7 bases at V and 5 bases at J, leaving 15 bases unmatched. The CDR3 length is 17 residues. Per germline, CDR1 MNHEY and CDR2 SVGEGT. CDR3: CASTPGGAGGSNNEQFF. CDR3 bases: TGTGCCAGCACCCCGGGAGGAGCGGGGGGTTCCAACAATGAGCAGTTCTTC.

The gene calls are TRBV15 and TRBJ2-3; D is unclear. This CDR3 has 14 amino acids. V lost 0 bases and J lost 2, with 6 bases in between. The V gene's germline CDR1 is LNHNV and CDR2 YYDKDF (reference sequence). In DNA form, the CDR3 reads TGTGCCACCAGCAGAGATATAGCCACAGATACGCAGTATTTT. Translation gives CATSRDIATDTQYF.

The gene calls are TRBV15 and TRBJ2-7; 8 bases fit TRBD2. Germline V CDR1 and CDR2: LNHNV, YYDKDF (reference sequence). V was clipped by 0 bases and J by 10 bases; unmatched bases: 14. The CDR3 length is 16 residues. The CDR3 reads CATSRDRVAGTTSQYF. The DNA for the CDR3 is TGTGCCACCAGCAGAGATCGGGTAGCGGGAACAACGTCCCAGTACTTC. The full variable domain, completed using reference TRBV15 and TRBJ2-7, is DAMVIQNPRYQVTQFGKPVTLSCSQTLNHNVMYWYQQKSSQAPKLLFHYYDKDFNNEADTPDNFQSRRPNTSFCFLDIRSPGLGDTAMYLCATSRDRVAGTTSQYFGPGTRLTVT.

The genes are TRBV30 and TRBJ1-2, with D unclear. The CDR3 is 12 amino acids. V was shortened by 3 bases and J by 5 bases, with 10 bases between the two germline ends. CDR1 and CDR2 (germline): GTSNPN, SVGIG (reference sequence). Here the CDR3 reads CAWRYEVYGYTF. For the CDR3, the DNA is TGTGCCTGGAGGTATGAGGTGTATGGCTACACCTTC.

V is TRBV7-9 and J is TRBJ2-5; TRBD2 agrees at 7 bases. The V segment lost 2 bases and the J segment 3 bases; nucleotides outside the gene matches: 9. Looked up from germline, CDR1 is SEHNR and CDR2 is FQNEAQ (reference sequence). CDR3 length: 16 amino acids. CDR3 sequence: CASSLISGRGKETQYF. The CDR3 DNA sequence: TGTGCCAGCAGCTTAATTTCAGGGCGGGGGAAAGAGACCCAGTACTTC.

V usage is TRBV7-3 and J usage is TRBJ2-3; 9 bases agree with TRBD2. Germline V gene data show CDR1 as SGHTA and CDR2 as FQGTGA. The V and J ends lost 5 bases and 4 bases, in that order; junction bases with no gene match: 7. This CDR3 has 15 amino acids. The CDR3 nucleotides read TGTGCCAGCAGCCCCTCGGGACTAGCCGCAGATACGCAGTATTTT. Translation gives CASSPSGLAADTQYF.

The chain combines TRBV6-1 with TRBJ2-3, with a possible D match to TRBD2 (5 bases). Germline V gene sequence: CDR1 MNHNS, CDR2 SASEGT. CDR3 length: 15 residues. V was clipped by 3 bases and J by 1 base, with 11 bases between them. CDR3 bases: TGTGCCAGCAGTGAGCCTGGGAGCGGCACAGATACGCAGTATTTT. Protein product: CASSEPGSGTDTQYF.

This clone was picked up many times. The chain has TRBV4-2 and TRBJ2-3; 11 bases are shared with TRBD2. Looked up from germline, CDR1 is LGHNA and CDR2 is YNFKEQ. After removal of 2 bases from V and 1 base from J, the junction contained 2 bases not matched to a gene. The CDR3 spans 16 residues. The CDR3 nucleotides read TGTGCCAGCAGCCAATCACTAGCGGGGGGCACAGATACGCAGTATTTT. This translates into CASSQSLAGGTDTQYF.

In this sample, this clone turned up a few times. The chain couples TRBV7-8 to TRBJ2-3, with a weak D call TRBD2 (7 bases). Germline V gene sequence: CDR1 SGHVS, CDR2 FQNEAQ. The CDR3 totals 16 residues. V was trimmed by 2 bases and J by 3 bases, leaving 15 bases between them. CDR3 in amino acids: CASSLFGGAATDTQYF. DNA of the CDR3: TGTGCCAGCAGCTTATTTGGGGGGGCCGCGACAGATACGCAGTATTTT.

The chain is built from TRBV2 and TRBJ2-3; 13 bases agree with TRBD2. Germline lookup yields CDR1 SNHLY and CDR2 FYNNEI. V lost 5 bases, J lost 3 bases, and 2 bases stayed unmatched. The CDR3 runs to 15 residues. The CDR3 is CASSLGLAGTDTQYF. The DNA of the CDR3 is TGTGCCAGCAGTCTGGGACTAGCGGGAACAGATACGCAGTATTTT.

J is TRBJ2-7 and V is TRBV6-5, with D maybe TRBD2 (6 bases). CDR1 is MNHEY, CDR2 SVGAGI, per germline. Between the trimmed V and J ends, which lost 4 bases and 2 bases, there was a span of 9 bases. The CDR3 contains 13 residues. The CDR3 spells CASSWDWTYEQYF. CDR3 DNA: TGTGCCAGCAGTTGGGACTGGACCTACGAGCAGTACTTC.